This TCR beta chain was sequenced during a study of T cell repertoires in cytomegalovirus infection. TCRdb recomputed calls from the reads with MiXCR, one row per CDR3 protein. This table holds 750,000 to 950,000 distinct CDR3 sequences, almost 30% found once. The CDR3 spans 14 residues. The germline V and J ends were trimmed by 5 bases and 8 bases, with 17 bases remaining between them. Looked up from germline, CDR1 is MNHEY and CDR2 is SMNVEV (reference sequence). Regarding this clonotype: Its antigen is unknown.

The V and J genes are TRBV27 and TRBJ2-3; D not certain. This receptor was taken from a human donor in good health (CMV status not recorded). Some clones in this sample may be carry-over from other donors' samples. Sequencing was performed on cultured CD8+ T cells from PBMCs, taken from culture after CMV antigen stimulation. CDR3 coding DNA: TGTGCCAGCAGTACTACTTCCGAGTTTGGTACGCAGTATTTT. It translates to CASSTTSEFGTQYF.